One sample yielded the 3 T cell receptor beta chains listed below, sequenced in a study of spatial heterogeneity in lung cancer. General study points: Tumor mutation count correlated with how many alpha and beta TCRs expanded intratumorally.

Antigens of these TCRs are unknown. The sample's time point: sample taken at primary tumor resection. TCRdb re-called the 5' RACE reads through MiXCR, storing one row per CDR3 protein. The top ten hold approximately 20% of the sample, which has approximately 3,800 distinct CDR3 sequences, more than 6.5% seen once. Sequencing used lung tumor tissue, obtained at surgery. These receptors came from a male donor with early-stage non-small cell lung cancer.

Sample share makes this clonotype medium-sized (0.01 to 0.1%). A library made for alpha chains picked up this beta chain off target, so its size means little. The rearrangement joins TRBV15 to TRBJ2-7; D ambiguous. CDR1 is LNHNV and CDR2 is YYDKDF in the germline V gene (reference sequence). Trimming pared 1 base from V and 1 base from J, leaving 5 bases between. The CDR3 extends over 13 amino acids. The CDR3 DNA sequence: TGTGCCACCAGCAGAGGCAGATCCTACGAGCAGTACTTC. It codes for CATSRGRSYEQYF.

By share of the sample, this clonotype is medium-sized (0.01 to 0.1%). This beta chain is a stray read from a library made for alpha chains; its abundance is not meaningful. V usage is TRBV29-1 and J usage is TRBJ2-5, with a weak D call TRBD1 (5 bases). V shed 3 bases and J shed 4 bases, with 9 bases lying between them. The CDR3 is 12 amino acids. Germline CDR1 SQVTM, CDR2 ANQGSEA. CDR3 protein: CSVDARAETQYF. Written as DNA, the CDR3 is TGCAGCGTTGATGCCAGGGCAGAGACCCAGTACTTC.

This clonotype ranks as medium-sized. This beta chain came through as a stray read in a library set up for alpha chains, and its size says little. J is TRBJ2-4 and V is TRBV5-1; D uncertain. The V end was cut by 1 base, the J end by 7 bases, with 12 bases between. The CDR3 covers 14 residues. Looked up from germline, CDR1 is SGHRS and CDR2 is YFSETQ. The CDR3: CASSLNPETNIQYF. The CDR3 coding sequence is TGCGCCAGCAGCTTGAATCCGGAGACGAACATTCAGTACTTC. Full variable domain (rest looked up from reference TRBV5-1 and TRBJ2-4): KAGVTQTPRYLIKTRGQQVTLSCSPISGHRSVSWYQQTPGQGLQFLFEYFSETQRNKGNFPGRFSGRQFSNSRSEMNVSTLELGDSALYLCASSLNPETNIQYFGAGTRLSVL.